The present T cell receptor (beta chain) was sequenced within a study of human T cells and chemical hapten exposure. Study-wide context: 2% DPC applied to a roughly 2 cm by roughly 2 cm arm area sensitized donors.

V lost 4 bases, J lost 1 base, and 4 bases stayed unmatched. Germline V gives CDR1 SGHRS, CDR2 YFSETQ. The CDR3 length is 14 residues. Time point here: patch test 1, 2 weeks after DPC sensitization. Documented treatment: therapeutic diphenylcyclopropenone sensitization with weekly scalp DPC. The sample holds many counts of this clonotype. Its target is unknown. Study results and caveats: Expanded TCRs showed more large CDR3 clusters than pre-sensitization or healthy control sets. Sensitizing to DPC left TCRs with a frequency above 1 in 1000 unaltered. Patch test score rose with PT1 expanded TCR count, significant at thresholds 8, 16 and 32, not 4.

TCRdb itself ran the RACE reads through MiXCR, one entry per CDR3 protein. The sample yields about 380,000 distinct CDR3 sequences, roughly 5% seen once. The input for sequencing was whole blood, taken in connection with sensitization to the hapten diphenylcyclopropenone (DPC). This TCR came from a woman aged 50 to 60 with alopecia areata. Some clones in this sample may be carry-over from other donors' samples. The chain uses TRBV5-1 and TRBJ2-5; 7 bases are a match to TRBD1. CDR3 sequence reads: CASSIRGSQETQYF. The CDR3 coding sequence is TGCGCCAGCAGCATCAGGGGGAGCCAAGAGACCCAGTACTTC.